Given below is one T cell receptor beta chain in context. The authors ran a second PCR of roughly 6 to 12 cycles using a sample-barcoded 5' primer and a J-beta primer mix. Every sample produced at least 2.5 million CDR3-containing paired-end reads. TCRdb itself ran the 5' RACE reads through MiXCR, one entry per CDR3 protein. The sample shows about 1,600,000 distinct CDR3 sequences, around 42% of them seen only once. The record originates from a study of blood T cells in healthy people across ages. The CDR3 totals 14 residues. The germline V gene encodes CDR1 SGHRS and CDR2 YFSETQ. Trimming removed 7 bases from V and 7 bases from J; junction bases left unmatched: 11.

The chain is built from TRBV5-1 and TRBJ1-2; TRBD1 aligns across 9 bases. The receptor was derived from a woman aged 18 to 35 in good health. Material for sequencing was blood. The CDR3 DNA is TGCGCCAGCGCCTTGACAGGGGGTGTAAGTGGCTACACCTTC. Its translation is CASALTGGVSGYTF. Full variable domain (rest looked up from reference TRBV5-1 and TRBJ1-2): KAGVTQTPRYLIKTRGQQVTLSCSPISGHRSVSWYQQTPGQGLQFLFEYFSETQRNKGNFPGRFSGRQFSNSRSEMNVSTLELGDSALYLCASALTGGVSGYTFGSGTRLTVV.